One sample yielded the 2 T cell receptor beta chains listed below, sequenced in a study of shared clonotypes between healthy human individuals. Method: immunoSEQ multiplex PCR; TCRdb's copy keeps in-frame clones and lacks some. The table lists 1,100,000 or so clones, roughly 74% of them singletons. Material: memory CD4+ T cells from PBMCs. Stated subset: CD45RA-negative fraction. Receptors were obtained from a man between 18 and 35 years old in good health. Some clones in this sample may be carry-over from other donors' samples.

The CDR3 nucleotides read TGTGCCAGCAGCGTAGATCCTAGCGCCACAGATACGCAGTATTTT. This translates into CASSVDPSATDTQYF. The chain employs TRBV9 and TRBJ2-3; D possibly corresponds to TRBD2 (6 bases). The CDR3 consists of 15 residues. CDR1 is SGDLS, CDR2 YYNGEE, per germline. V lost 0 bases, J lost 2 bases, and 10 bases lay in between.

In this sample, this clone turned up a few times. For the CDR3, the DNA is TGCAGTGCTTTAGGGAGGGGGGAGCAGTTCTTC. It translates to CSALGRGEQFF. This chain uses TRBV20-1 with TRBJ2-1, with TRBD2 as a possible D gene (7 bases). Trimming left V 5 bases short and J 10 bases short, with 12 bases between. This CDR3 region has 11 residues. The germline V gene encodes CDR1 DFQATT and CDR2 SNEGSKA (reference sequence).